This TCR beta chain came from a study of cytomegalovirus exposure and HLA in healthy donors (dated by TCRdb to 2015 to 2018). With regard to the full study: An earlier analysis of fewer than 750 of the donors reported around 280 Gb of sequence data and 100 million to 120 million unique TCR beta sequences obtained from about 180 million T cells. Roughly 310 gigabases of sequencing data and approximately 85 million unique TCR sequences were included in an early release covering about 700 HLA-typed donors. Among the 398 genotyped donors, about 85% belonged to the genetic ancestry cluster associated with self-reported Caucasian donors. To decide whether each TCR beta V gene segment behaved as functional or pseudogenic, an earlier analysis of over 500 of the donors relied on high-throughput TCR beta sequencing. Besides the first cohort of around 670 subjects, a separate validation cohort made up of around 120 different subjects was used. The T cell repertoires of several hundred subjects were profiled by immunosequencing and related to cytomegalovirus serostatus. Roughly five DR-DQ haplotypes were handled as single units for association and clustering because linkage in the cohort was strong. A later genetic analysis took genome-wide SNP genotypes for about 55% of the 666 donors and used that subset as a discovery cohort. Rather than using new phenotypic data, the later analysis identified candidate immune exposures from TCR beta sequences and from how often those sequences occurred across donors. To predict cytomegalovirus infection status, the study combined high-throughput TCR immunosequencing, statistical association of individual TCRs with disease status, and machine learning. On average, roughly 240,000 unique TCR beta nucleotide sequences were sequenced per donor among 350 to 400 genotyped donors of the cohort, with 15% to 20% of those sequences being non-productive. The aim of the study was to test whether cataloging public T cell receptors could identify signatures of past pathogen exposure. HLA typing covered class I and class II loci at four-digit resolution. Every discovery cohort repertoire had been produced on one sequencing platform. Donor age, sex, ethnicity and CMV serostatus were compiled together with the repertoire data. A later analysis re-analyzed previously published TCR beta repertoires from 500 to 700 donors and added high-resolution HLA genotyping to study TCR occurrence patterns. The number of donors typed differed by locus, with roughly 620-640 for A, B, C, DRB1 and DQB1, roughly 520 for DQA1, 600 to 610 for DPA1, and approximately 470 for DPB1. Paper-wide results and their limitations: According to the authors, the approach could potentially be generalized to other disease states and immunological phenotypes. Broadly in line with IMGT annotations, most TCR beta V segments showed up in productive rearrangements about 87% or about 30% of the time in an earlier analysis of approximately 600 of the donors. In vitro tests confirmed that a few of the cytomegalovirus-associated TCR beta chains recognize cytomegalovirus antigens. The classifier was reported to diagnose cytomegalovirus status with high specificity and sensitivity in both the original and validation cohorts. CMV serostatus was the only immune exposure information available for the cohort. In a later analysis, TCR association rates were found to vary across HLA loci, with the most associated TCRs seen for DRB1 alleles and the fewest for HLA-C alleles. A later analysis associated 16,951 TCR beta sequences with specific HLA alleles at a false discovery rate of 0.05. According to a later analysis, parvovirus B19, influenza, CMV and Epstein-Barr virus appeared linked to several top co-occurrence clusters. Because some donors lacked HLA typing at each locus, the association tests relied only on the typed subset. V-gene and J-gene trimming of TCR beta chains was associated with a missense DCLRE1C variant in a later genetic analysis, and the association was replicated in an independent cohort. A later analysis found that most CMV-associated TCR beta chains appeared HLA-restricted, with HLA associations seemingly driven largely by CMV exposure. Across donors, most TCR sequences were observed very rarely, whereas some public TCRs were present in many individuals. In a later analysis, HLA-associated TCR beta chains were found to be more clonally expanded and to have lower generation probabilities than equally common non-associated chains. A further reported finding was that TCR beta sequences accurately predicted the HLA-A and HLA-B alleles for most subjects in the first cohort. According to a later genetic analysis, donors in an Asian-associated ancestry cluster had fewer N-insertions in productive TCRs than the approximately 630-donor mean. Roughly 17 rarely observed V segments, including chromosome 9 orphons, were excluded from the earlier analysis of just under 600 of the donors because counts were too low. The study listed over 150 TCR beta chains as associated with cytomegalovirus. Linkage disequilibrium might explain the correlated functional status among segregating V segments, but an unknown experimental factor could not be ruled out. Roughly uniform sequencing depth across donors was assumed in presence/absence analyses, although this assumption may not hold. Strong co-occurrence of HLA alleles, especially DR and DQ, made assigning TCR associations to individual alleles difficult. A group of highly shared sequence variants was considered likely to be a technical artifact of the sequencing pipeline. Some IMGT-functional V segments, including TRBV6-2 and TRBV6-3, could not be told apart with the 87-base-pair reads, so those segments were excluded. In this cohort, only TCR beta chains were sequenced, and detectable features were limited by the absence of alpha or paired-chain data.

The CDR3 measures 13 amino acids from cysteine to phenylalanine. The read is trimmed to its CDR3 DNA, 39 bases read in frame from base 1. V ends up 0 bases short and J 10 bases short, with an unmatched junction base count of 4. From a lookup of the germline V gene (reference sequence), CDR1 and CDR2 are SEHNR and FQNEAQ. The cohort consisted of hundreds of healthy bone marrow donors. All cohort members were sampled while nominally healthy, although unrecorded immune exposures were likely present. The donor was CMV seropositive and belonged to the group of 270 or so seropositive cohort members. Each donor provided a peripheral blood sample, and peripheral blood mononuclear cells were used for TCR beta sequencing. The Qiagen DNeasy Blood Extraction Kit was used to extract genomic DNA from the blood cell samples. Note on this clone: The antigen this receptor binds is unknown. No quality values exist for individual bases; no much larger clone is one base distant.

Library construction relied on the immunoSEQ multiplex PCR assay. For the multiplex PCR, a mixture combining 60 forward primers for TCR Vbeta segments and 13 reverse primers for TCR Jbeta segments was used. Amplification of the CDR3 region of rearranged TCR beta genes was performed with a multiplex PCR assay on genomic DNA. The amplified TCR beta libraries were sequenced on the Illumina HiSeq System as 87-base-pair reads. Per the authors' processing: A later analysis counted tens of millions of unique TCR beta chains across the 666 repertoires, and 10 million to 11 million of these chains were shared by at least two donors. To remove PCR and sequencing errors, raw reads were error-corrected and collapsed into unique sequences using a nearest-neighbor algorithm that merged closely related sequences. Alignment of CDR3 sequences to IMGT reference sequences was used to assign V, D and J gene segments. Each retained sequence needed at least a six-nucleotide match to both a V gene segment and a J gene segment. A rearrangement counted as productive if the CDR3 had no stop codons and remained in frame with V and J, and every other rearrangement counted as non-productive. Following IMGT convention, CDR3 was defined as the stretch from the second conserved V-encoded cysteine up to the conserved J-encoded phenylalanine. In an earlier analysis of around 640 of the donors, sequences lacking an unambiguous match to a single V gene segment were excluded. In an earlier analysis of around 600 of the donors, V segments were called functional above 56.7% productive rearrangements and were called segregating when the between-donor standard deviation exceeded 5%. A statistical classification framework was developed to diagnose cytomegalovirus status using the catalog of TCR beta chain sequences. V and J gene assignment, in a later analysis, came from comparing TCR nucleotide sequences with IMGT/GENE-DB human TR gene sequences. A later analysis assigned CDR3 sequences and most-parsimonious VDJ recombination scenarios with the TCRdist pipeline. A later analysis defined each TCR beta chain by its CDR3 amino acid sequence plus V-gene family, and excluded reads lacking a unique V-gene family. In a later analysis, around 600 highly shared, low-generation-probability nucleotide sequences were removed to address suspected cross-contamination and a sequencing artifact. A later analysis calculated a clonal expansion index for each public chain from normalized within-repertoire ranks of inferred template counts. Generation probabilities in a later analysis came from a VDJ recombination model fitted to out-of-frame rearrangements, and those results were checked against IGoR. A later analysis scored TCR-TCR, TCR-HLA and TCR-CMV co-occurrence with hypergeometric tests, applying a repertoire-size bias correction to TCR pairs. False discovery rates were estimated in a later analysis by permuting HLA or CMV assignments 20 times. A later analysis grouped co-occurring TCRs with DBSCAN, adding TCRdist sequence similarity when clustering within HLA-allele-positive subsets. For co-occurrence clustering, repertoires with fewer than 30,000 or more than 120,000 public chains were excluded, along with five repertoires with anomalous nucleotide sharing. Imported from immuneACCESS, the table was reduced by TCRdb to in-frame sequences with V and J called. These copies leave out some clones; in studies compared against another copy, an unresolved V gene accounts for under half, and the cause of the remainder is not known. V and J calls and clone size are copied from that table; D and trimming were computed from the DNA. Counted in this sample were about 170,000 clones; almost 75% of them appeared once. The ten largest clonotypes hold approximately 5.6% of the sample.

The receptor chain draws on TRBV7-9 and TRBJ2-3; 7 junctional bases match TRBD2. The specimen was PBMCs. This sequence was found in a woman under 30 in good health and CMV-seropositive. The DNA sequence reads TGTGCCAGCAGCTTAGCGGTGACTAGCCCGCAGTATTTT. Translated, it gives CASSLAVTSPQYF.